This note documents a single T cell receptor beta chain sequence. Participants' own reports of clinical history determined their cohort assignment. It was within 2 weeks before study entry that exposed participants met a COVID-19 case. Original analysis: Reference gene primer amplification in the assay estimated nucleated cell counts. Method: immunoSEQ multiplex PCR; TCRdb's copy keeps in-frame clones and lacks some. V, J and clone size are taken as reported in that table, and D and trimming were inferred from the DNA itself. The repertoire holds fewer than 400,000 clones, 85% seen once, with 1.9% in the top ten. This record comes from a study of blood T cell repertoires in COVID-19. CDR3 length: 18 residues. V was shortened by 3 bases and J by 2 bases, with 23 bases between the two germline ends. Germline V gives CDR1 MNHEY, CDR2 SVGEGT.

The TCR comes from a woman aged 30 to 39 who had been exposed to COVID-19. Material for sequencing was PBMCs or T cells enriched from blood (not recorded which). The chain joins TRBV6-2 or TRBV6-3 to TRBJ2-7; D not certain. In DNA, the CDR3 is TGTGCCAGCAGTTATGATCCCCTGATGGTAGTGTCCGCCTACGAGCAGTACTTC. Its translation is CASSYDPLMVVSAYEQYF.